The 3 T cell receptor beta chains reported below all come from one sample, sequenced in a study of blood T cell repertoires in COVID-19. Sequencing was performed with immunoSEQ multiplex PCR; in TCRdb, only in-frame clones are kept and a portion is missing. Of hundreds of thousands of clones in the sample, roughly 86% were seen once. Sequenced: peripheral blood. The receptors derive from a man between 65 and 79 years old with acute or convalescent COVID-19.

Only one count was recorded for this clone. This chain links TRBV5-1 with TRBJ2-5; TRBD2 agrees at 7 bases. Germline CDR1 SGHRS, CDR2 YFSETQ. J lost 1 base, V lost 2 bases, and 5 bases had no gene match. The CDR3 totals 15 residues. In nucleotides, the CDR3 is TGCGCCAGCAGCTTTGTCTTAGCGGGCCAAGAGACCCAGTACTTC. This sequence encodes CASSFVLAGQETQYF.

CDR3 amino acids: CASSPRTGANYGYTF. Here the CDR3 DNA reads TGTGCCAGCTCACCGAGGACAGGAGCTAACTATGGCTACACCTTC. The chain recombines TRBV18 with TRBJ1-2; 7 bases are shared with TRBD1. This CDR3 contains 15 residues. V lost 3 bases, J lost 0 bases, and 4 bases stayed unmatched. Germline assignment: CDR1 KGHSH and CDR2 LQKENI.

The V gene is TRBV7-2, the J gene TRBJ1-5, with D hard to call. Germline V gives CDR1 SGHTA, CDR2 FQGNSA. CDR3 length equals 14 residues. V lost 5 bases and J lost 3, with 11 bases in between. DNA for the CDR3: TGTGCCAGCAGCCCTTCATCAGACAATCAGCCCCAGCATTTT. It encodes CASSPSSDNQPQHF.